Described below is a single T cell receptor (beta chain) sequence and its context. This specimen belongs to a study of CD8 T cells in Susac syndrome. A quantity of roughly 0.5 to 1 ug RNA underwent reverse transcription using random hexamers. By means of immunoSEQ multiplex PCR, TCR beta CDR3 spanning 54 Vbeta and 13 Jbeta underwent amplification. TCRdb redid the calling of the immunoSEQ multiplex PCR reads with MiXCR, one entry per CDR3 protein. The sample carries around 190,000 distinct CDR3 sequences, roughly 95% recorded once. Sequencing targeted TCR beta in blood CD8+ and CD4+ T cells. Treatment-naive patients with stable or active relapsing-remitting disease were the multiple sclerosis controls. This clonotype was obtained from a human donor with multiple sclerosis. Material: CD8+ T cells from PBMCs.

The CDR3 is CASSAFPQRDTQYF. The DNA for the CDR3 is TGCGCCAGCAGCGCGTTTCCCCAAAGAGATACGCAGTATTTT. This chain uses TRBV5-1 with TRBJ2-3; D is uncertain. The CDR3 sequence is 14 residues long. V lost 4 bases to trimming and J lost 5 bases, with 14 bases between them. Germline V gene sequence: CDR1 SGHRS, CDR2 YFSETQ.